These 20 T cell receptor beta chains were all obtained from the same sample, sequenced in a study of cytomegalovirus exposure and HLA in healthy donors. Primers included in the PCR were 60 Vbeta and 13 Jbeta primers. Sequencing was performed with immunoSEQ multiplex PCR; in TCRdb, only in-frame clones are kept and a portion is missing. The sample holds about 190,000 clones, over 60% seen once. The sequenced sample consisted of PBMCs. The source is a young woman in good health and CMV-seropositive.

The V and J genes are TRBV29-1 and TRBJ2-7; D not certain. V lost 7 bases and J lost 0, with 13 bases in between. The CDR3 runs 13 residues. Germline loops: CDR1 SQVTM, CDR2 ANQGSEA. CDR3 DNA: TGCAGCGCCTATCGCCCCGACTCCTACGAGCAGTACTTC. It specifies CSAYRPDSYEQYF.

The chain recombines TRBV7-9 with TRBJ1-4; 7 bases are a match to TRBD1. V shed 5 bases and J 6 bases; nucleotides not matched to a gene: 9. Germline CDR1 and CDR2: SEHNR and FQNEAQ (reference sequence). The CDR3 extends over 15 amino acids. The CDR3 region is CASSAWTGPYEKLFF. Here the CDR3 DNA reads TGTGCCAGCAGCGCATGGACAGGACCATATGAAAAACTGTTTTTT.

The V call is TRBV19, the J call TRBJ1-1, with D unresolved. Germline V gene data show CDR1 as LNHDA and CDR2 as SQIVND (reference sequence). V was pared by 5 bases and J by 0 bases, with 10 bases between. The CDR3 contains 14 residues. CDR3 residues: CASSPRGVNTEAFF. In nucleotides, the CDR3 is TGTGCCAGTAGTCCCCGCGGGGTGAACACTGAAGCTTTCTTT.

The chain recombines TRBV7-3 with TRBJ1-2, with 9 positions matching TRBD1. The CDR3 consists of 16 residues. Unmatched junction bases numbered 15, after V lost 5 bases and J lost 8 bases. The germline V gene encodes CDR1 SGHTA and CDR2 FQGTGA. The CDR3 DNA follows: TGTGCCAGCAGCCCTGGCCGGGACAGGGTGGAAGGAGGCTACACCTTC. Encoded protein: CASSPGRDRVEGGYTF.

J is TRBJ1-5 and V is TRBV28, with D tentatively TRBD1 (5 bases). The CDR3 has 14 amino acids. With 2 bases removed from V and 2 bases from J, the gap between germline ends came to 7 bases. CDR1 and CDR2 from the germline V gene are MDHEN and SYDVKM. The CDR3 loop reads CASSLGRGNQPQHF. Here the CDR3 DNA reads TGTGCCAGCAGTTTAGGCAGGGGCAATCAGCCCCAGCATTTT.

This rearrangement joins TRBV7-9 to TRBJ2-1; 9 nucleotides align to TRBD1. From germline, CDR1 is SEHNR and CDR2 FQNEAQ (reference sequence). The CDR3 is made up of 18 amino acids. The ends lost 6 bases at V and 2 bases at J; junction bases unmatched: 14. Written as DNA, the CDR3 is TGTGCCAGCAGTGGGCCTAACAGAGGGGACAGGGCCTACAATGAGCAGTTCTTC. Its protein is CASSGPNRGDRAYNEQFF.

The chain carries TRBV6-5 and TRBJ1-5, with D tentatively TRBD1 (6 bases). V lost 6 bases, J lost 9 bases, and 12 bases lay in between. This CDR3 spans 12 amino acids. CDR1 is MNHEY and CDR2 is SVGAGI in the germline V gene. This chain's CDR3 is CASRPSRGPQHF. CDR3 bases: TGTGCCAGCAGACCCAGCAGGGGGCCCCAGCATTTT.

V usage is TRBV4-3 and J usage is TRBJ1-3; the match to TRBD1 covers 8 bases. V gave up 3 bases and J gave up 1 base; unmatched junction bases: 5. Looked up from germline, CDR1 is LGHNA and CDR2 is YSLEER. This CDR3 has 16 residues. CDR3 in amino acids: CASSQRTGGSGNTIYF. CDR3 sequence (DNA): TGCGCCAGCAGCCAGAGAACAGGGGGTTCTGGAAACACCATATATTTT.

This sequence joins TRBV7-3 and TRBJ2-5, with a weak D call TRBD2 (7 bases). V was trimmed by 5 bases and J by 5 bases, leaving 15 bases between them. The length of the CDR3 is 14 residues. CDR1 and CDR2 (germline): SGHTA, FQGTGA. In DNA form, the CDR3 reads TGTGCCAGCAGCCAAACCGGGGGGCACGAGACCCAGTACTTC. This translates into CASSQTGGHETQYF.

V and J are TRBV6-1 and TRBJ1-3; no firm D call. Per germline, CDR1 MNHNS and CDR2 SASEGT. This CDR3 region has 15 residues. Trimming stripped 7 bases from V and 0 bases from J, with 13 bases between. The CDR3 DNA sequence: TGTGCCAGCACCCGAGAGGGTTTCTCTGGAAACACCATATATTTT. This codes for CASTREGFSGNTIYF.

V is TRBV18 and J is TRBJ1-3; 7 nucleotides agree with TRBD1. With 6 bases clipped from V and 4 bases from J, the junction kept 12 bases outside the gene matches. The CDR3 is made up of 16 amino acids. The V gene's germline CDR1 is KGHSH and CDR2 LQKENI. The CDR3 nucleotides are TGTGCCAGCTCGTCCAACAGGGGATCTAACGGAAACACCATATATTTT. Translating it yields CASSSNRGSNGNTIYF.

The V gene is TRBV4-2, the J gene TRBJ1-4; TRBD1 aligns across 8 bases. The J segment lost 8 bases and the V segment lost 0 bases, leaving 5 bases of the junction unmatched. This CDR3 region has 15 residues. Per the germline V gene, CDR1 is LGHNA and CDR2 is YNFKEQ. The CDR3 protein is CASSQDGTGGEKLFF. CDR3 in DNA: TGTGCCAGCAGCCAAGATGGGACAGGCGGCGAAAAACTGTTTTTT.

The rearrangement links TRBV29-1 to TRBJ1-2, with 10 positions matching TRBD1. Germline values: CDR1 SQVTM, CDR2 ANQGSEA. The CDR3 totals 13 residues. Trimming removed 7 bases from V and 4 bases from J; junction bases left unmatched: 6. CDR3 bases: TGCAGCGCTGGACAGGGGGGATCCTATGGCTACACCTTC. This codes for CSAGQGGSYGYTF.

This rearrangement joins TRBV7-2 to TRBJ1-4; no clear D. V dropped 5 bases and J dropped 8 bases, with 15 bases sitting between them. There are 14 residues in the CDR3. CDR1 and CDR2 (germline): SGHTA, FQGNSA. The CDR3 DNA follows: TGTGCCAGCAGCCTATCGCAGGTGGCGGAAAAACTGTTTTTT. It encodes CASSLSQVAEKLFF.

The CDR3 DNA reads TGTGCCAGCAGCTTAGTGCCCGCGGCGCTGAACACTGAAGCTTTCTTT. Translation: CASSLVPAALNTEAFF. The chain has TRBV7-2 and TRBJ1-1; D uncertain. This CDR3 has 16 residues. Trimming pared 1 base from V and 0 bases from J, leaving 12 bases between. The germline V gene encodes CDR1 SGHTA and CDR2 FQGNSA.

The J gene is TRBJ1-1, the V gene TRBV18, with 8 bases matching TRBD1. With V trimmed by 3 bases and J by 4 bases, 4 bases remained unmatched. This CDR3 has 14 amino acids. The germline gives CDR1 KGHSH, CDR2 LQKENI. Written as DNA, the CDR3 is TGTGCCAGCTCACCGACAGGGGTTGGCACTGAAGCTTTCTTT. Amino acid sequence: CASSPTGVGTEAFF.

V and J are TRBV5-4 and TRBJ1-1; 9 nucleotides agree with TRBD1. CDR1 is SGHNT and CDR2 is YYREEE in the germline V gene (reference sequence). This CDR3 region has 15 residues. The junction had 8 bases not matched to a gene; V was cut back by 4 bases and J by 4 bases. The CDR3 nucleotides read TGTGCCAGCAGCATACCGGGACAGGGAGGCACTGAAGCTTTCTTT. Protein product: CASSIPGQGGTEAFF.

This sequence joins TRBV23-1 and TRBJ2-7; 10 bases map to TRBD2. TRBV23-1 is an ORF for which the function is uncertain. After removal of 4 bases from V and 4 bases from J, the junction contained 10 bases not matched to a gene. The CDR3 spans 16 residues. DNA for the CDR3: TGCGCCAGCAGTCTTCTAGCGGGAGAGGACAGGTACGAGCAGTACTTC. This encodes CASSLLAGEDRYEQYF.

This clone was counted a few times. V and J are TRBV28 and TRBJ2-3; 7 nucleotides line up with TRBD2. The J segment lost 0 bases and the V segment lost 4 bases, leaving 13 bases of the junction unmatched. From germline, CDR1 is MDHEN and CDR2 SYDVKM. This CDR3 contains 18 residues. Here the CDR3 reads CASSSPGTTKHSTDTQYF. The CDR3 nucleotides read TGTGCCAGCAGTTCCCCAGGGACTACAAAACATAGCACAGATACGCAGTATTTT. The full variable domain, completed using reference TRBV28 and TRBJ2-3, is DVKVTQSSRYLVKRTGEKVFLECVQDMDHENMFWYRQDPGLGLRLIYFSYDVKMKEKGDIPEGYSVSREKKERFSLILESASTNQTSMYLCASSSPGTTKHSTDTQYFGPGTRLTVL.

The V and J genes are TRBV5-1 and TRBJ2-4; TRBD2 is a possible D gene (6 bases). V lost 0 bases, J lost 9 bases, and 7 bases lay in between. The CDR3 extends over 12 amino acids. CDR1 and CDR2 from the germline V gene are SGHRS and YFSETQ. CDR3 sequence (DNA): TGCGCCAGCAGCTTGGAGGAGGGCATTCAGTACTTC. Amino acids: CASSLEEGIQYF.